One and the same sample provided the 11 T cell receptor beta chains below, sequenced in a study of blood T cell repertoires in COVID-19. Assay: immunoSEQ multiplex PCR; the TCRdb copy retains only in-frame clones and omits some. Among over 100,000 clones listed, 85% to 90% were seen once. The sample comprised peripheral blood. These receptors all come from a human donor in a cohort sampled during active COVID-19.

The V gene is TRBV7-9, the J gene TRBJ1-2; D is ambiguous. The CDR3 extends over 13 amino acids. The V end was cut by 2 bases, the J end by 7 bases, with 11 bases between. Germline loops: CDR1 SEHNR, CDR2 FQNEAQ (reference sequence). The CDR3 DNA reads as TGTGCCAGCAGCTTATCGTCCGGGGTTGGCTACACCTTC. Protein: CASSLSSGVGYTF.

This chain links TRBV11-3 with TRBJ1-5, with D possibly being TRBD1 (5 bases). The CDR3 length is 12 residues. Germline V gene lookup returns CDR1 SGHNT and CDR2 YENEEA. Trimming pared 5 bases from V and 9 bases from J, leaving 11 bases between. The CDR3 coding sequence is TGTGCCAGCAGCCCTACCGGGGGGCCCCAGCATTTT. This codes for CASSPTGGPQHF.

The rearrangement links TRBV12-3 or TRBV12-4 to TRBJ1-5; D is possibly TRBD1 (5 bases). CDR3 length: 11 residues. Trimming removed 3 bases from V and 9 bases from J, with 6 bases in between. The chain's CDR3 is CASSLGGPQHF. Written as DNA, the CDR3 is TGTGCCAGCAGTTTGGGGGGGCCCCAGCATTTT.

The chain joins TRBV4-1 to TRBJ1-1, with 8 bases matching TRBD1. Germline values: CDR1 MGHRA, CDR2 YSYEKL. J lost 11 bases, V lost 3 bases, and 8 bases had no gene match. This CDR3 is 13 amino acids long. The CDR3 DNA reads TGCGCCAGCAGCCAGGATCAGGGGGCAAAGGCTTTCTTT. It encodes CASSQDQGAKAFF.

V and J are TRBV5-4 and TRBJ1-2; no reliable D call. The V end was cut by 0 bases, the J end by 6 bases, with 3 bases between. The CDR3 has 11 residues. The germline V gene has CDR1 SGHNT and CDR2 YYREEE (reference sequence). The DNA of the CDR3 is TGTGCCAGCAGCTTGGCCAATGGCTACACCTTC. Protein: CASSLANGYTF.

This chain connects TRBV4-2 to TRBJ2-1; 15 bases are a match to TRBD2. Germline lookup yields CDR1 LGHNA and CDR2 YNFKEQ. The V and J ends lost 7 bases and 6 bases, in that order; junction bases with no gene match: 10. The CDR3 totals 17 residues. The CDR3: CASTLGLAGGPGNEQFF. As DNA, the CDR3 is TGTGCCAGCACTCTAGGACTAGCGGGAGGGCCCGGCAATGAGCAGTTCTTC.

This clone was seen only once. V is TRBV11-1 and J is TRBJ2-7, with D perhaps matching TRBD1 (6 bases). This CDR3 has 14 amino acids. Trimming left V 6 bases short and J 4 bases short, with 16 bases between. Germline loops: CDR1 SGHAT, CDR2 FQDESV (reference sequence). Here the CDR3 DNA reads TGTGCCAGCAGGCTACAGGGAGCCTCGTACGAGCAGTACTTC. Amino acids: CASRLQGASYEQYF.

The CDR3 bases are TGTGCCAGCAGCTTAGTGGGACAAATCTCTGGAAACACCATATATTTT. It encodes CASSLVGQISGNTIYF. The chain links TRBV7-9 to TRBJ1-3; maybe TRBD1 (6 bases). From germline, CDR1 is SEHNR and CDR2 FQNEAQ (reference sequence). Trimming removed 1 base from V and 0 bases from J, with 10 bases in between. There are 16 residues in the CDR3.

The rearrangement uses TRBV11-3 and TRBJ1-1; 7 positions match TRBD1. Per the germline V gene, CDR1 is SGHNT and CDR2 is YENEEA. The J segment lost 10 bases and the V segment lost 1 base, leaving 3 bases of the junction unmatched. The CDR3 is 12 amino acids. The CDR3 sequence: CASSLGQGGAFF. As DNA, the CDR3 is TGTGCCAGCAGCTTAGGTCAGGGGGGAGCTTTCTTT.

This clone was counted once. The CDR3 sequence is CAIEAAGYTF. Here the CDR3 DNA reads TGTGCCATCGAGGCAGCGGGCTACACCTTC. The J gene is TRBJ1-2, the V gene TRBV2; D gene unclear. Trimming took 10 bases from V and 8 from J, leaving 11 bases between them. The CDR3 sequence is 10 residues long. CDR1 SNHLY and CDR2 FYNNEI come from the germline V gene.

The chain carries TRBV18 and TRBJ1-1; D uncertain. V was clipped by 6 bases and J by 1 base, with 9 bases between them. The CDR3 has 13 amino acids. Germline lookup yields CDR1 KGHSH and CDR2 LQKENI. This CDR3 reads CASSVYRNTEAFF. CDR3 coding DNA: TGTGCCAGCTCTGTATATCGGAACACTGAAGCTTTCTTT.